This T cell receptor (beta chain) was captured by sequencing in a study of CD8 T cells in ankylosing spondylitis. This CDR3 comprises 13 residues. Germline V gene data show CDR1 as DFQATT and CDR2 as SNEGSKA (reference sequence). V lost 1 base to trimming and J lost 3 bases, with 9 bases between them. Construction of TCR beta libraries was performed using quantitative 5'-RACE with molecular barcodes. TCRdb reprocessed the 5' RACE reads via MiXCR and lists one record per CDR3 protein. The sample includes 25,000 or so distinct CDR3 sequences, 7.9% seen only once; the top ten take approximately 29%. Sequenced sample: blood. The sequence came from a male donor with ankylosing spondylitis or in good health (not recorded which). The J gene is TRBJ1-1, the V gene TRBV20-1; D is ambiguous. This CDR3 is CSARVVRDTEAFF. The CDR3 coding sequence is TGCAGTGCTAGAGTGGTTAGGGACACTGAAGCTTTCTTT.